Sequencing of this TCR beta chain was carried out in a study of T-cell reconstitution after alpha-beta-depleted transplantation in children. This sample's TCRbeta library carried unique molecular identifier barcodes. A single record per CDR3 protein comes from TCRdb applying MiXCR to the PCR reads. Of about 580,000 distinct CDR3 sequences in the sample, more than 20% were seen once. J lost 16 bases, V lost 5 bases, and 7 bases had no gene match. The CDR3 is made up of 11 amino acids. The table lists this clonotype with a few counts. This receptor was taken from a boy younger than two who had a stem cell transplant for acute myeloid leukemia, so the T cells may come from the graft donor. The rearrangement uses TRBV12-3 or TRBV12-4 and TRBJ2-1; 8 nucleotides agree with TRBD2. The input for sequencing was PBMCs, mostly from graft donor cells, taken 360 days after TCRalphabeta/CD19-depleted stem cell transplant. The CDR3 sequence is CASSPNSGVFF. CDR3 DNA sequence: TGTGCCAGCAGTCCCAATAGCGGGGTATTCTTC.